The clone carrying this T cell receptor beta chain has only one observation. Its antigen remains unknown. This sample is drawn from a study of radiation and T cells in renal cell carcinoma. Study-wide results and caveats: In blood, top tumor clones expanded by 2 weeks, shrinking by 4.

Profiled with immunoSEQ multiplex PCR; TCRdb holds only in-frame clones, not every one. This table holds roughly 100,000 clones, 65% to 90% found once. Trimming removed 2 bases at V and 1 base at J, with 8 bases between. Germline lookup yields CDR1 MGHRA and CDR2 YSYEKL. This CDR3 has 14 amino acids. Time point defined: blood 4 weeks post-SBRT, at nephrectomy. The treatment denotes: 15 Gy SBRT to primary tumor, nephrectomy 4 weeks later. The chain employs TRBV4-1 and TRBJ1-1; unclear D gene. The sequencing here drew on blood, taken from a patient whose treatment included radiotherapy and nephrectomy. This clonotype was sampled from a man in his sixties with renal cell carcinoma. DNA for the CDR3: TGCGCCAGCAGCCAAAGGGTAGAGAACACTGAAGCTTTCTTT. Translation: CASSQRVENTEAFF.